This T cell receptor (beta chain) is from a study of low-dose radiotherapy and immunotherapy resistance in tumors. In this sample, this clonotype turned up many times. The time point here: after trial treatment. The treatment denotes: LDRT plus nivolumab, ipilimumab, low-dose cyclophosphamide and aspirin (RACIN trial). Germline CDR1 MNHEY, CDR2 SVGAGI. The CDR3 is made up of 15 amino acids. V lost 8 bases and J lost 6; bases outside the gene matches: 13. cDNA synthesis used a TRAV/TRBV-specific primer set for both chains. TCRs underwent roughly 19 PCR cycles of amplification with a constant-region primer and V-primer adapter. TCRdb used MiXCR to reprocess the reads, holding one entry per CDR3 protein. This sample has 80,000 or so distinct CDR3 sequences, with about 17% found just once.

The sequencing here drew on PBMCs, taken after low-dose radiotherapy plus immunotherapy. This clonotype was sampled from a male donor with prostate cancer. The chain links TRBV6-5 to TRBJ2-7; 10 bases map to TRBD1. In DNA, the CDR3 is TGTGCCAGCTCAAAACGGGACAGGGGTACCTTCGAGCAGTACTTC. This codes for CASSKRDRGTFEQYF.